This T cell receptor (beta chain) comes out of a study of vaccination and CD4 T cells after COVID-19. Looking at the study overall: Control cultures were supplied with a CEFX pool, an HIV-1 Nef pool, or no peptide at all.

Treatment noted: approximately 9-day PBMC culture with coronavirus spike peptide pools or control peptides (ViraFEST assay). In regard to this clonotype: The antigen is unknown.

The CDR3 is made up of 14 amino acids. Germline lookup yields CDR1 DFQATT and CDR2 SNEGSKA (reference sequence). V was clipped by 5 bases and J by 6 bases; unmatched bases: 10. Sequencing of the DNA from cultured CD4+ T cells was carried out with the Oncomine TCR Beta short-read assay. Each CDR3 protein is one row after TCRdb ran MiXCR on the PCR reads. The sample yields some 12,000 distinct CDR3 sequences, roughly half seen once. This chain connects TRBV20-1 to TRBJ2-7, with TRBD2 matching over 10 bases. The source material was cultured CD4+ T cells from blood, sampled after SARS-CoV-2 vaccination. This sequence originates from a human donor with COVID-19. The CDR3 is CSAPRLAGSAEQYF. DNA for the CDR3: TGCAGTGCTCCTAGACTAGCGGGCTCGGCCGAGCAGTACTTC.